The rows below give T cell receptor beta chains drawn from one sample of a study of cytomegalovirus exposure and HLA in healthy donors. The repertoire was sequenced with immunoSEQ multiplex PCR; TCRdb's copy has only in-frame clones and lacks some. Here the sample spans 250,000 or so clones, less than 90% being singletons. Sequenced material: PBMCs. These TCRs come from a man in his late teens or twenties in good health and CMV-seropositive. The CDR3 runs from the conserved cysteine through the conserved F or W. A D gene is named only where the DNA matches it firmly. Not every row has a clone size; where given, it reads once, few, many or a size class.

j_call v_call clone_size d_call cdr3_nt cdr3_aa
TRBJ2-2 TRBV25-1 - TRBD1 TGTGCCAGCAACCCGACAGGGGCGGACGGGGAGCTGTTTTTT CASNPTGADGELFF
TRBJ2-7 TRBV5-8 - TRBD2 TGTGCCAGCAGGTGGGGTGAACTAGCGGCAAACTACGAGCAGTACTTC CASRWGELAANYEQYF
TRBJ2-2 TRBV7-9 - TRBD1 TGTGCCAGCAGCCTTCCCAGGGGGTCGAACACCGGGGAGCTGTTTTTT CASSLPRGSNTGELFF
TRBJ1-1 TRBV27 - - TGTGCCAGCAGTTTATCCACGGCGAACACTGAAGCTTTCTTT CASSLSTANTEAFF
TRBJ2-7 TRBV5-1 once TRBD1 TGCGCCAGCAGCCACCTACAGGGGGCCGGGGACTACGAGCAGTACTTC CASSHLQGAGDYEQYF
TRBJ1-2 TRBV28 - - TGTGCCAGCAGTTTAGCCCTGAGGAACTATGGCTACACCTTC CASSLALRNYGYTF
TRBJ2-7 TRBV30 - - TGTGCCTGGAGGTCGCCCAGGCAGCCCTCCGAGCAGTACTTC CAWRSPRQPSEQYF
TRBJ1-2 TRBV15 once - TGTGCCACCAGCAGGGAGGTCGGACAACGGACGAGCTACACCTTC CATSREVGQRTSYTF
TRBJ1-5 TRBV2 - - TGTGCCAGCAGTGAAGCCATTACAGGGTCAAATCAGCCCCAGCATTTT CASSEAITGSNQPQHF
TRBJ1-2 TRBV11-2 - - TGTGCCAGCAGCTTAGGACAGCCCCCAAACTATGGCTACACCTTC CASSLGQPPNYGYTF
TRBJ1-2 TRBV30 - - TGTGCCTGGAGTGCGCGGATCTCCTATGGCTACACCTTC CAWSARISYGYTF
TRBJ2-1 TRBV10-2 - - TGCGCCAGCAGTGAGAGGCGGGCAGGCGACAGCTCCTACAATGAGCAGTTCTTC CASSERRAGDSSYNEQFF
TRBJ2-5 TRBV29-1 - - TGCAGCGTTGTCATCCGTTGGCAAGAGACCCAGTACTTC CSVVIRWQETQYF
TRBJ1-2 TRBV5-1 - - TGCGCCAGCAGCTTGGCAGGACACTATGGCTACACCTTC CASSLAGHYGYTF
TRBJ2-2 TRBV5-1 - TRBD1 TGCGCCAGCTCCGGACAGGGGGCGTTCACCGGGGAGCTGTTTTTT CASSGQGAFTGELFF
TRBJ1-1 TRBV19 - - TGTGCCAGTAGTTTCGTCAGCAGGGCGAACACTGAAGCTTTCTTT CASSFVSRANTEAFF
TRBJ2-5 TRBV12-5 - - TGTGCTAGTGGTTTGGCTACTATGGGACCCGGGTTTCGGGAGACCCAGTACTTC CASGLATMGPGFRETQYF
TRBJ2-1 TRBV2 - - TGTGCCAGCAGTATGACGAAGAGAGAGGCTGAGCAGTTCTTC CASSMTKREAEQFF
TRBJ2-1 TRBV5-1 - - TGCGCCAGCAGCTTGGTTCGCGGTGCCTACAATGAGCAGTTCTTC CASSLVRGAYNEQFF
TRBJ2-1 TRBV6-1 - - TGTGCCAGCAAGGGTCACAGCAGCTCCTACAATGAGCAGTTCTTC CASKGHSSSYNEQFF
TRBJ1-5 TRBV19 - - TGTGCCAGTAGTATCGGGCCAGGCAATCAGCCCCAGCATTTT CASSIGPGNQPQHF
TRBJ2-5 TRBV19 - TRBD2 TGTGCCAGTAGTCCGGGACTAGCGGCCGAAGAGACCCAGTACTTC CASSPGLAAEETQYF
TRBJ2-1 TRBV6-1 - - TGTGCCAGCAGTGAACTCGGGGGGCAGTTCTTC CASSELGGQFF
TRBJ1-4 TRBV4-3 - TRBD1 TGCGCCAGCAGCCAAGGGGGACAGAGTCGCAATGAAAAACTGTTTTTT CASSQGGQSRNEKLFF
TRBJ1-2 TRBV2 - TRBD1 TGTGCCAGCAACACCCAGGGGGCGGCTAACTATGGCTACACCTTC CASNTQGAANYGYTF
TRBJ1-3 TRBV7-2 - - TGCGCCAGCAGCCAAGGGTATGAATTAAACTCTGGAAACACCATATATTTT CASSQGYELNSGNTIYF
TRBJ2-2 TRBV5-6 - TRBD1 TGTGCCAGCAGCCCCTTGGAGACAGGGGTCACCGGGGAGCTGTTTTTT CASSPLETGVTGELFF
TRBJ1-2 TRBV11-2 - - TGTGCCAGCAGCTTATCTGCCAGCTACTATGGCTACACCTTC CASSLSASYYGYTF
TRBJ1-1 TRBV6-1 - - TGTGCCACCGAGTACATTTTGAACACTGAAGCTTTCTTT CATEYILNTEAFF
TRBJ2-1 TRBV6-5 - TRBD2 TGTGCCAGCAGTTATCGCGGGGGGGTTCTTATCCATGAGCAGTTCTTC CASSYRGGVLIHEQFF
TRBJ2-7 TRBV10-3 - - TGTGCCATCACCGCGGACGAACTATCAGCCGCCTACGAGCAGTACTTC CAITADELSAAYEQYF
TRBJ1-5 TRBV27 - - TGTGCCAGCAGTTTAGAGGGACAACAGCCCCAGCATTTT CASSLEGQQPQHF
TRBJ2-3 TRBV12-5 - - TGTGCTAGTGGTAACCAGACAGCTAGAACTACAGATACGCAGTATTTT CASGNQTARTTDTQYF
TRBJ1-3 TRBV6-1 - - TGTGCCAGCAGTGAAGCGCACGGTCGTGGAAACACCATATATTTT CASSEAHGRGNTIYF
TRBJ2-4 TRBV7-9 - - TGTGCCAGCAGCTTATCTCTGGGCTTGGACATTCAGTACTTC CASSLSLGLDIQYF
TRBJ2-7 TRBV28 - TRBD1 TGTGCCAGCAGGCCTCAGGGGGCCGTCTACGAGCAGTACTTC CASRPQGAVYEQYF
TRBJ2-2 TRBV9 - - TGTGCCAGCAGCGGAACAGGGAACACCGGGGAGCTGTTTTTT CASSGTGNTGELFF
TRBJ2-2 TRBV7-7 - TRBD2 TGTGCCAGCAGCTCTCGACTAGCGGGAGATATCACCGGGGAGCTGTTTTTT CASSSRLAGDITGELFF
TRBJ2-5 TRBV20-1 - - TGCAGTGCTACTAGGGGAGAGACCCAGTACTTC CSATRGETQYF
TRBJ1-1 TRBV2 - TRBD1 TGTGCCAGCAGGAAACAGGGGGACACTGAAGCTTTCTTT CASRKQGDTEAFF
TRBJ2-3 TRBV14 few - TGTGCCAGCAGCCAAGGCAGGGCCAATACGCAGTATTTT CASSQGRANTQYF
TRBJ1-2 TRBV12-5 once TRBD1 TGTGCTAGTGGTTTCCCCGGACAGGGGCCCTATGGCTACACCTTC CASGFPGQGPYGYTF
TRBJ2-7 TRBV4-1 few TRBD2 TGCGCCAGCAGCCAAACCGATTTTTTGGGCGGGAGTTCATACGAGCAGTACTTC CASSQTDFLGGSSYEQYF
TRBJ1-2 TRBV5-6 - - TGTGCCAGCAGCTCCTCGGGGGGAGGCAGATATGGCTACACCTTC CASSSSGGGRYGYTF
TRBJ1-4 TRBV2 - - TGTGCCAGCGGGGGCACGGCCCAAAAGGGCGAAAAACTGTTTTTT CASGGTAQKGEKLFF
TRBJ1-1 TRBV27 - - TGTGCCAGCAGTTTGACGGACAGAGCTAACACTGAAGCTTTCTTT CASSLTDRANTEAFF
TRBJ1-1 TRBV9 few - TGTGCCAGCAGCGTAGTTGGAGGGAGCACTGAAGCTTTCTTT CASSVVGGSTEAFF
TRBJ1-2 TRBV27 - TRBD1 TGTGCCAGCAGTTTTGCTCAGGGGGGAGGCTACACCTTC CASSFAQGGGYTF